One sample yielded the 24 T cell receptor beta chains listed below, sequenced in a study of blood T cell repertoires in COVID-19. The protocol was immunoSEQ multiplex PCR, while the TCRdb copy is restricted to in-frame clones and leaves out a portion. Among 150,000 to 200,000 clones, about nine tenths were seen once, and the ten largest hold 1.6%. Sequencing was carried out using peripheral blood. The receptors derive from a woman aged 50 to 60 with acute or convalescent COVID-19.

The CDR3 coding sequence is TGTGCCAGCAGCCAAGAGAGGGGACAGTGGCACACTGAAGCTTTCTTT. It yields the protein CASSQERGQWHTEAFF. The rearrangement uses TRBV4-2 and TRBJ1-1, with 7 positions matching TRBD1. This CDR3 is 16 amino acids long. Germline CDR1 reads LGHNA; CDR2 reads YNFKEQ. Unmatched junction bases numbered 7, after V lost 0 bases and J lost 3 bases.

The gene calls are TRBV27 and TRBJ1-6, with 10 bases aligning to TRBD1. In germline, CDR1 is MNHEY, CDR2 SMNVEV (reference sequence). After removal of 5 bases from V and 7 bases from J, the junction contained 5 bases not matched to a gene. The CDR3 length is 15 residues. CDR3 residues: CASSIPGQGNSPLHF. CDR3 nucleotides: TGTGCCAGCAGTATACCGGGACAGGGGAATTCACCCCTCCACTTT.

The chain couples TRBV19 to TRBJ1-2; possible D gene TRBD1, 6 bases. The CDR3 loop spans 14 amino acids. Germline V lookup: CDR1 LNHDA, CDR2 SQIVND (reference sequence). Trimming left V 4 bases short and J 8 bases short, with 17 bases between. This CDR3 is CASSTWTAKGGYTF. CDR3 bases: TGTGCCAGTAGTACCTGGACAGCTAAGGGAGGCTACACCTTC.

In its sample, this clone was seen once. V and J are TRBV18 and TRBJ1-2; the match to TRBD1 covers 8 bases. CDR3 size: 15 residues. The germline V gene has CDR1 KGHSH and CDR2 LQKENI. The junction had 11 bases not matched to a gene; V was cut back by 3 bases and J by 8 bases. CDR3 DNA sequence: TGTGCCAGCTCACCCCGGGACAGGACACCGGGAGGCTACACCTTC. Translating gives CASSPRDRTPGGYTF.

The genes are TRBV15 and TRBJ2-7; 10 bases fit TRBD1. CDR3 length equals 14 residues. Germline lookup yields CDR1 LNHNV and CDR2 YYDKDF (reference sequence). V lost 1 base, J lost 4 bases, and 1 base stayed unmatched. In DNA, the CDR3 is TGTGCCACCAGCAGAGGACAGGGGGCGTACGAGCAGTACTTC. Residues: CATSRGQGAYEQYF.

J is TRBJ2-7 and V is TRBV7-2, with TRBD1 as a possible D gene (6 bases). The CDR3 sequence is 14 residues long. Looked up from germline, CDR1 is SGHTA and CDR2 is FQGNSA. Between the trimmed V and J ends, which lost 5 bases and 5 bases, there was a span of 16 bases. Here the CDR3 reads CASSTSGAHDEQYF. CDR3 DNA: TGTGCCAGCAGCACCTCAGGGGCCCACGACGAGCAGTACTTC.

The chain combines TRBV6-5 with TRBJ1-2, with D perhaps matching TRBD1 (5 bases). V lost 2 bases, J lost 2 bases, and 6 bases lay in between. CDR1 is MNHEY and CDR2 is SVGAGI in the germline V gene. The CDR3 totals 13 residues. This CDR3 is CASSYDSNYGYTF. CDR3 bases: TGTGCCAGCAGTTACGACAGCAACTATGGCTACACCTTC.

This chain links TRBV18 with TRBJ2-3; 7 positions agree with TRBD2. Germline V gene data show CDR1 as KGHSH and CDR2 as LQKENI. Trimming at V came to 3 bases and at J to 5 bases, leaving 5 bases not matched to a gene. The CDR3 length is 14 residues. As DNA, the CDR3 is TGTGCCAGCTCACCGGGCCTAGCGGAAGATACGCAGTATTTT. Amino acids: CASSPGLAEDTQYF.

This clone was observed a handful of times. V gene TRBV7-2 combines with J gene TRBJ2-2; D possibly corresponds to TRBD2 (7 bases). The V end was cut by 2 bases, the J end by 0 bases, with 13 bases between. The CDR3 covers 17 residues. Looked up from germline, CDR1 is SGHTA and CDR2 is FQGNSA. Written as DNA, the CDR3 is TGTGCCAGCAGCTTAAACCCGGGGGGCGCGAACACCGGGGAGCTGTTTTTT. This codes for CASSLNPGGANTGELFF.

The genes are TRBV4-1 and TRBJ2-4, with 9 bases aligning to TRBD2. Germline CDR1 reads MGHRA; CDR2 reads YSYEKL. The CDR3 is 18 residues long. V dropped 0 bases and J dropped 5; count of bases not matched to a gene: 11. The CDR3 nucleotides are TGCGCCAGCAGCCAAGAGAGGCGGGGGGGCCTTTTTGAAAACATTCAGTACTTC. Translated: CASSQERRGGLFENIQYF.

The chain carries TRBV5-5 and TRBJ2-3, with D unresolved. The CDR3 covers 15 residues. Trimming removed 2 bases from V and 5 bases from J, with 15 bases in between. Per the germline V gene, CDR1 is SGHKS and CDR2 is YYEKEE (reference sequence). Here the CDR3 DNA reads TGTGCCAGCAGCTTTCTTGGGCAACCGAGAGATACGCAGTATTTT. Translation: CASSFLGQPRDTQYF.

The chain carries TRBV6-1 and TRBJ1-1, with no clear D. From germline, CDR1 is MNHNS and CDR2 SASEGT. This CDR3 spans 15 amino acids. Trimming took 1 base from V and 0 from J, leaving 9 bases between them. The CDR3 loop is CASSEGPGMNTEAFF. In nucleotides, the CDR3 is TGTGCCAGCAGTGAAGGGCCGGGGATGAACACTGAAGCTTTCTTT.

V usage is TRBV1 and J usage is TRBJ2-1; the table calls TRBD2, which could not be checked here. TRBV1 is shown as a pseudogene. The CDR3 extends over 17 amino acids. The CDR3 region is CTSSPEEREGRHNEQFF. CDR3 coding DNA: TGCACCAGCAGCCCGGAGGAGCGGGAGGGCCGCCACAATGAGCAGTTCTTC.

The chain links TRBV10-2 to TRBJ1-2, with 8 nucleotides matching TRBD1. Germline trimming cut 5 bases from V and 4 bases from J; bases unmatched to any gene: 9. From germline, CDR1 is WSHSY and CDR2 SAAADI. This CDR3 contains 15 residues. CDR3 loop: CASSTGQGNFYGYTF. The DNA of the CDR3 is TGCGCCAGCAGTACCGGACAGGGAAACTTCTATGGCTACACCTTC.

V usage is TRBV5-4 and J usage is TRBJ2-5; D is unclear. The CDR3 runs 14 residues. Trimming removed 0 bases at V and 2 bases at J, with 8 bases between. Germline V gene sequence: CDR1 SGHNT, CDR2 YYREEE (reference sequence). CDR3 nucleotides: TGTGCCAGCAGCTTGGCCGGTTCACAAGAGACCCAGTACTTC. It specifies CASSLAGSQETQYF.

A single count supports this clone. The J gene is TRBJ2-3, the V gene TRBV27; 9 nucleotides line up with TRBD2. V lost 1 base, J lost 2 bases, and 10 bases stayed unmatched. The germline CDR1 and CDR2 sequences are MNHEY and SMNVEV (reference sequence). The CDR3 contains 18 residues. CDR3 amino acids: CASSLLKLAGQLTDTQYF. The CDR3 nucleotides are TGTGCCAGCAGTTTATTGAAACTAGCGGGCCAGCTCACAGATACGCAGTATTTT.

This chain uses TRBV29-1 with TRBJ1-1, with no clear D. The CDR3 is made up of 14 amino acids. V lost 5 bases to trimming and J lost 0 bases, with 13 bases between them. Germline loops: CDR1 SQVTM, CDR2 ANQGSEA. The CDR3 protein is CSVSSPGMNTEAFF. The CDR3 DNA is TGCAGCGTTTCCTCCCCGGGGATGAACACTGAAGCTTTCTTT.

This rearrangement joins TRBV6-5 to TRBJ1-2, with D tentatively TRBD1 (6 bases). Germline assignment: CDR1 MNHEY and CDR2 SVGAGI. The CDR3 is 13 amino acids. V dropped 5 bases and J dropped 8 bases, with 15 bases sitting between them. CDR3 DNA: TGTGCCAGCAGTATCCGACAGGCGGAGGGCTACACCTTC. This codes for CASSIRQAEGYTF.

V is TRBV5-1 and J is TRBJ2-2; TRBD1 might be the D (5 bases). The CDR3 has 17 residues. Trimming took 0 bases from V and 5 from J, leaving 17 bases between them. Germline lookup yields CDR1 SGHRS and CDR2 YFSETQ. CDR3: CASSLAWARGRTGELFF. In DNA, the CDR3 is TGCGCCAGCAGCTTGGCCTGGGCAAGGGGCAGGACCGGGGAGCTGTTTTTT.

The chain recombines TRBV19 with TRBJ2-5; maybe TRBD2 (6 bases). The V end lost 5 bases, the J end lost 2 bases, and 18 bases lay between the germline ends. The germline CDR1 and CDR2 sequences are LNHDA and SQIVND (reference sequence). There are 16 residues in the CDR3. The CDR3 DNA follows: TGTGCCAGTAGTCCCCGCCGGGGTGGGGGGCAAGAGACCCAGTACTTC. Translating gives CASSPRRGGGQETQYF.

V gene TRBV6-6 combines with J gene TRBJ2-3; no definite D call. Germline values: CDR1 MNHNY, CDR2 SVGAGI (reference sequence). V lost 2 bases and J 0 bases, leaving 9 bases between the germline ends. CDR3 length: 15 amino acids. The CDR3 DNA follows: TGTGCCAGCAGTTACGGGCAGACAAGCACAGATACGCAGTATTTT. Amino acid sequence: CASSYGQTSTDTQYF.

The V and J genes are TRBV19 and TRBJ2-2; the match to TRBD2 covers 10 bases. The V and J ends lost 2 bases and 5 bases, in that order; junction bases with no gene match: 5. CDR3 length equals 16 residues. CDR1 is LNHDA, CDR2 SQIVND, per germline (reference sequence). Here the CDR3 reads CASSIKRGGRTGELFF. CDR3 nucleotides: TGTGCCAGTAGTATAAAGCGGGGGGGCCGGACCGGGGAGCTGTTTTTT.

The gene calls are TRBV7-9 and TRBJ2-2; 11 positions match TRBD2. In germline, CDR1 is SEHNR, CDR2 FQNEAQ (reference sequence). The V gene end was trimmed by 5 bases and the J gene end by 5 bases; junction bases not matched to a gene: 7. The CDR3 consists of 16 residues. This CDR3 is CASSRSGRARTGELFF. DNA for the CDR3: TGTGCCAGCAGCCGTAGCGGGAGGGCCCGGACCGGGGAGCTGTTTTTT.

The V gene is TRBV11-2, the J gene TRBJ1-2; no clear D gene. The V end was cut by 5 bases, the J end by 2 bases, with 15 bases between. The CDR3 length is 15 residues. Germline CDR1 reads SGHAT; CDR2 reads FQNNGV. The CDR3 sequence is CASSRGNSDNYGYTF. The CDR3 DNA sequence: TGTGCCAGCAGCCGGGGAAACTCGGACAACTATGGCTACACCTTC.